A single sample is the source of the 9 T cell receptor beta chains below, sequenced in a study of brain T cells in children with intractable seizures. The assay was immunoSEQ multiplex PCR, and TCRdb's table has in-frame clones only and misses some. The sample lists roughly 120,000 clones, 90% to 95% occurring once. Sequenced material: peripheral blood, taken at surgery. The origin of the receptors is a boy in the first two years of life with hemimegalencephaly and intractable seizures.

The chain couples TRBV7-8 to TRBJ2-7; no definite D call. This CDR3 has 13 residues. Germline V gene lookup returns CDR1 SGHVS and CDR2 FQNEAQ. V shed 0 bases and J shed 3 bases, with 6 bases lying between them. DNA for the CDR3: TGTGCCAGCAGCTTAGCGGACGTCTACGAGCAGTACTTC. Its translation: CASSLADVYEQYF.

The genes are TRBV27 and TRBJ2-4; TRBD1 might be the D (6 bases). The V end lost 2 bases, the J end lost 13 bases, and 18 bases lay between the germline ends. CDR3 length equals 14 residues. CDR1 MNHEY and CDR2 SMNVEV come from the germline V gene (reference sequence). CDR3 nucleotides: TGTGCCAGCAGTTTAGAGGCCAGGGGTTTCAAGCAGTACTTC. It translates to CASSLEARGFKQYF.

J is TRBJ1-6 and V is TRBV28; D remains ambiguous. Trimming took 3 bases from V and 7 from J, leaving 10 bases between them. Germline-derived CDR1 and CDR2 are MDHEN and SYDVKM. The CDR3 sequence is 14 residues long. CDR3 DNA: TGTGCCAGCAGTTTGATCGGATCGAATTCACCCCTCCACTTT. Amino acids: CASSLIGSNSPLHF.

The CDR3 reads CASSLGGGRRTDTQYF. CDR3 DNA: TGTGCCAGCAGCTTAGGGGGGGGGAGAAGAACAGATACGCAGTATTTT. The genes are TRBV7-6 and TRBJ2-3, with TRBD2 matching 7 bases. The CDR3 spans 16 residues. In germline, CDR1 is SGHVS, CDR2 FNYEAQ. The junction had 7 bases not matched to a gene; V was cut back by 1 base and J by 3 bases.

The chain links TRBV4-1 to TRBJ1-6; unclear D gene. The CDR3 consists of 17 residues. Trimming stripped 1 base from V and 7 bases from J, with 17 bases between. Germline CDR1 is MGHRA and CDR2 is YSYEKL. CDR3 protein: CASSQVGEGLGNSPLHF. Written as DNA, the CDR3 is TGCGCCAGCAGCCAAGTAGGCGAGGGCCTCGGCAATTCACCCCTCCACTTT.

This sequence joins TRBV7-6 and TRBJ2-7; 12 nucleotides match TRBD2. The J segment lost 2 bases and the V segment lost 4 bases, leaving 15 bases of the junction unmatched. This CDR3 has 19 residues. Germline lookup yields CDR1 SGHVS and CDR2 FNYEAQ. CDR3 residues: CASSSVASGRAGGTYEQYF. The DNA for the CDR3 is TGTGCCAGCAGCTCCGTTGCTAGCGGGAGGGCCGGGGGGACCTACGAGCAGTACTTC.

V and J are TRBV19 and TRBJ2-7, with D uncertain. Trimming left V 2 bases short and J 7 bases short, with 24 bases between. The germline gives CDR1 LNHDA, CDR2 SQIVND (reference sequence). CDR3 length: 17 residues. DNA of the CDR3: TGTGCCAGTAGTATATCCCCTCCAGTCCTTTCACCGATGGAGCAGTACTTC. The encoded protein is CASSISPPVLSPMEQYF.

The CDR3 sequence is CASSPQRALLYEQYF. The CDR3 bases are TGTGCCAGCAGCCCTCAGCGGGCGCTCCTCTACGAGCAGTACTTC. The V and J genes are TRBV7-9 and TRBJ2-7; TRBD2 is a possible D gene (6 bases). In germline, CDR1 is SEHNR, CDR2 FQNEAQ (reference sequence). Trimming stripped 5 bases from V and 3 bases from J, with 17 bases between. The CDR3 covers 15 residues.

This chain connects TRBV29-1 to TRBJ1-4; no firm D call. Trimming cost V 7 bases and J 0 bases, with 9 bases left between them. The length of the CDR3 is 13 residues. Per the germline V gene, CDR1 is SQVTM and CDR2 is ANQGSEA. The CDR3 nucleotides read TGCAGCGCCTATAACCCAACTAATGAAAAACTGTTTTTT. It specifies CSAYNPTNEKLFF.